One T cell receptor beta chain is described in this entry. This clone was seen only once. Its antigen is still unknown. Per-nucleotide qualities are absent, and no much larger clonotype sits a single base away. To be included, a participant needed at least one PBMC sample from before ART initiation plus at least two post-ART samples. All participants with HIV were treated in the United States of America. Before DNA extraction, cryopreserved samples containing 1-10 million PBMC were thawed and washed. At the time of the earliest PBMC sample, participants with HIV were aged between roughly 20 and 60 years. Per participant, PBMC samples came from 1-4 timepoints prior to ART initiation and 2-8 timepoints following ART initiation, for a median of 7 samples. Serial HIV viral load, CD4+ T-cell count, ART history and demographic data were obtained for every participant. Genomic DNA was extracted from unsorted PBMC with a Qiagen kit on a QIAcube, processed in batches of 12 samples.

These data originate in a study of long-term antiretroviral therapy in people with HIV (dated by TCRdb to between 2021 and 2024). Turning to the overall study: The earliest samples were collected approximately a decade before the 2015 WHO recommendation for immediate ART, a period when ART was typically delayed until CD4 counts fell. No cross-contamination during QIAcube processing was shown when test extractions of a monoclonal T-cell line were performed alongside some 33 polyclonal samples. A retrospective serial study tested whether changes in peripheral blood TRB repertoire composition and diversity were associated with ART initiation and durable HIV suppression. A total of over 150 cryopreserved PBMC samples came from approximately 30 adults with confirmed HIV infection and were collected serially over a mean of roughly six years (range 1-12). About 40% of the 30 participants with HIV were female.

Points the paper makes about the study in general: Owing to limited PBMC availability, only the TCR beta chain was sequenced, without alpha chain pairing. ART initiation was associated with a significant increase in TRB diversity, but diversity stayed significantly below transplant donor controls even after long-term ART. The samples were dated from about 2004 to 2017, and the ART regimens that were used may be less effective than current ART regimens. Inferences about post-ART repertoire changes are limited because no data were available on ART adherence, viral resistance or therapy changes. Expanded TRB clones identified before ART initiation dominated the repertoire at all time points, although this dominance fluctuated and declined in many PLHIV after ART. Compared with controls, HIV repertoires had narrower CDR3 length ranges, and the network structure pointed to an antigen-experienced repertoire that shifted only slightly toward naive after ART. Because pre-ART samples had limited cell numbers, unsorted PBMC were profiled rather than sorted CD4+ and CD8+ T cells.

The immunoSEQ hsTCRB v3.0 assay was used at survey level resolution to sequence the TRB variable region. TRB sequencing targeted a depth of 40,000-50,000 T-cell genomes per sample. Pooled TRB libraries were sequenced on an Illumina MiSeq with a v3 150-cycle kit. On the authors' methods: Repertoire analysis was performed in R inside a reproducible Nextflow workflow that covered QC, data transformation and analysis. Custom analyses were implemented in LymphoSeq2, an R package for AIRR-Seq data exploration. After excluding several samples that yielded fewer than 5000 total TRB sequences, 190 or so HIV repertoires remained for analysis. Among the approximately 180 retained HIV repertoires, 55 to 65 were collected before ART initiation and around 130 were collected after ART initiation. Repertoires were downsampled to 5000 TRB nucleotide sequences, with summary statistics averaged over 100 downsampling iterations. Only TRB sequences with CDR3 regions of at least seven amino acids were retained for analysis. Diversity was assessed using a clonality score derived from Shannon entropy and using the Gini coefficient. In the repertoire networks, any two of the top 5000 CDR3 amino acid sequences were linked whenever the two sequences differed by an edit distance of one. Antigen specificity groups and MHC restriction were predicted for TRB CDR3 amino acid sequences with GLIPH2. Known CMV, EBV, HIV or tissue antigen associations were flagged by matching CDR3 amino acid sequences against VDJdb and McPAS-TCR. Pre-ART, post-ART and control groups were compared with Wilcoxon signed-rank tests and Holm-Bonferroni correction. TCRdb's version of the immuneACCESS table is confined to in-frame rearrangements and falls short of the full clone set. An unresolved V gene accounts for under half of the shortfall where checked; the remainder is of unknown origin. Clonal size and the V and J genes are those of that table, whereas D and trimming came from the DNA. The sample table contains under 45,000 clones; only one count was recorded for roughly 78% of them. The top ten constitute approximately 6.3% of the sample.

The clonotype was recovered from a man aged 30 to 39 with HIV. The specimen comprised unsorted PBMCs, sampled 3.4 years after starting antiretroviral therapy.

The DNA sequence is given as TGTGCCAGCAGCTTAGACAGAAACACCATATATTTT. Its coded protein is CASSLDRNTIYF. This receptor chain uses TRBV11-2 and TRBJ1-3; the D gene is not confidently resolved. V is pared back by 0 bases and J by 5 bases, with 2 bases lying between the germline termini. From the cysteine through the phenylalanine, the CDR3 covers 12 amino acids. The sequence is cut down to CDR3 DNA, 36 bases in frame from base 1. CDR1 and CDR2, looked up from the germline V gene, are SGHAT and FQNNGV.